This T cell receptor beta chain was sequenced in a study of OX40 agonist ivuxolimab in advanced cancers. Across the study: Prior therapy, whether anti-PD-1, anti-PD-L1 or anti-CTLA-4, was allowed, and less than 45% had some.

In its sample, this clone was seen a few times. In germline, CDR1 is MNHEY, CDR2 SVGAGI. V was trimmed by 0 bases and J by 2 bases, leaving 11 bases between them. The CDR3 has 15 residues. Only in-frame clones appear in the TCRdb table, and some are missing; sequencing was by immunoSEQ multiplex PCR. This sample carries 75,000 to 100,000 clones, under 85% of them seen once, and the ten largest clones take roughly 5.8%. The clonotype comes from an adult with an advanced solid tumor such as melanoma, head and neck, liver or kidney cancer. The V call is TRBV6-5, the J call TRBJ2-7; TRBD2 is a possible D gene (5 bases). The input for sequencing was CD4+ or CD8+ T cells sorted from blood, taken in a trial of the OX40 agonist ivuxolimab. In DNA form, the CDR3 reads TGTGCCAGCAGTTACTCTGGGCGGGTGACCTACGAGCAGTACTTC. It translates to CASSYSGRVTYEQYF.